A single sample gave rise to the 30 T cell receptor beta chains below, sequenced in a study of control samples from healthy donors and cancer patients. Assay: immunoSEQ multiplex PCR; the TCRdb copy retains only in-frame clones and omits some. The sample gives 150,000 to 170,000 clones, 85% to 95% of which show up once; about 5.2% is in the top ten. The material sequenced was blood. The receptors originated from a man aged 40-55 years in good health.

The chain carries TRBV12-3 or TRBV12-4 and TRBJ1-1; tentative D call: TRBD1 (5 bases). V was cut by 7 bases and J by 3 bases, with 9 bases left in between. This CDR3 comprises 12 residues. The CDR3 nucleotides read TGTGCCAGCAAGGGGTCGGACACTGAAGCTTTCTTT. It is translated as CASKGSDTEAFF.

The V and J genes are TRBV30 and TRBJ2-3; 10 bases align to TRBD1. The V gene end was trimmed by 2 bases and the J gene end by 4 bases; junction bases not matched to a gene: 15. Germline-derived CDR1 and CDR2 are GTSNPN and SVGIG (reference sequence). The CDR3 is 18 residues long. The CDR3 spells CAWSSLTGTGDFPDTQYF. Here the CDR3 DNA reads TGTGCCTGGAGTAGCCTTACCGGGACAGGGGACTTCCCAGATACGCAGTATTTT.

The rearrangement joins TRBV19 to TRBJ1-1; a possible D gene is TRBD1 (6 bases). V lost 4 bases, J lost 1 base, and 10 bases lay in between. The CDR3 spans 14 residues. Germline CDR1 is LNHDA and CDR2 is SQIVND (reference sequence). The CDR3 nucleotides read TGTGCCAGTAGTAAAAAGGGACAGAACACTGAAGCTTTCTTT. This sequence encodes CASSKKGQNTEAFF.

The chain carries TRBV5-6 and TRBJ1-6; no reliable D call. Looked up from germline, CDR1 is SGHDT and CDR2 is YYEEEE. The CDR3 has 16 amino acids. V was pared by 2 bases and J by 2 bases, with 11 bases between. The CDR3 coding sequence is TGTGCCAGCAGCTTCCAGGACCCGACCTATAATTCACCCCTCCACTTT. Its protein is CASSFQDPTYNSPLHF.

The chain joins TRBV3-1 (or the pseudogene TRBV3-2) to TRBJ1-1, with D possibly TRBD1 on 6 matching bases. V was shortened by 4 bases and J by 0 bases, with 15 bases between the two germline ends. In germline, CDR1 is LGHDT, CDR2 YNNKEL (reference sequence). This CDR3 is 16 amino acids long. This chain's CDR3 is CASSPHRARMNTEAFF. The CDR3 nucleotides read TGTGCCAGCAGCCCGCACAGGGCAAGGATGAACACTGAAGCTTTCTTT.

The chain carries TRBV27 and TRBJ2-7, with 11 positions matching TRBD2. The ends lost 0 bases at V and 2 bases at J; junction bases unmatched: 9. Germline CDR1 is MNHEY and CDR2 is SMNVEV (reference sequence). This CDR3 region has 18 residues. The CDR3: CASSLSMEGLAETYEQYF. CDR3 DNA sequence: TGTGCCAGCAGTTTATCGATGGAGGGACTAGCGGAAACCTACGAGCAGTACTTC.

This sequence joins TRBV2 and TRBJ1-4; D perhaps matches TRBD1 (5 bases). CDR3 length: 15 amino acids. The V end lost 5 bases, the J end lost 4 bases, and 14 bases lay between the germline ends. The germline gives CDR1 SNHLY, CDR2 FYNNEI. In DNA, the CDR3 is TGTGCCAGCAGTCCCCCGGGACTCGGTAATGAAAAACTGTTTTTT. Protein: CASSPPGLGNEKLFF.

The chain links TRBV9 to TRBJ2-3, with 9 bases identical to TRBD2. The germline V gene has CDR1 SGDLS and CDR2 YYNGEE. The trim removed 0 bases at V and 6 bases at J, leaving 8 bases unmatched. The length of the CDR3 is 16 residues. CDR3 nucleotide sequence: TGTGCCAGCAGCGTAGCCCTGGGACTAGCAGGGGATACGCAGTATTTT. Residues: CASSVALGLAGDTQYF.

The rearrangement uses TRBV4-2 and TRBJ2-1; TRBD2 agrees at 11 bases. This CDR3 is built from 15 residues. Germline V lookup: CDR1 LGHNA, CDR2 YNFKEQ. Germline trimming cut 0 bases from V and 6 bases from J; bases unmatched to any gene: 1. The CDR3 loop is CASSQDGTSGNEQFF. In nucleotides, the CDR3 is TGTGCCAGCAGCCAAGACGGGACTAGCGGCAATGAGCAGTTCTTC.

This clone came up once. CDR3 in DNA: TGCAGCGTTGATTCGCGGGGGGACTATGGCTACACCTTC. This translates into CSVDSRGDYGYTF. The chain recombines TRBV29-1 with TRBJ1-2; TRBD1 might be the D (5 bases). Germline lookup yields CDR1 SQVTM and CDR2 ANQGSEA. The V end was cut by 3 bases, the J end by 3 bases, with 11 bases between. This CDR3 contains 13 residues.

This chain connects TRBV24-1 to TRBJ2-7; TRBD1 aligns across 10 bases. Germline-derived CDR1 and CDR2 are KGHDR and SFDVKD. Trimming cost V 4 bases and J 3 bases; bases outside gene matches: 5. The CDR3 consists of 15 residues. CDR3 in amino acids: CATSDPGTGDYEQYF. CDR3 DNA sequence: TGTGCCACCAGTGACCCCGGGACAGGGGACTACGAGCAGTACTTC.

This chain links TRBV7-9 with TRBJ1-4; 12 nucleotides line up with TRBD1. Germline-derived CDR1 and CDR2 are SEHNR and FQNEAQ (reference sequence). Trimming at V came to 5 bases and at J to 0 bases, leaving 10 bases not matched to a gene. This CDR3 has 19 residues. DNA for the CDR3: TGTGCCAGCAGCCCGGGACAGGGGGCGGAAGATGCAACTAATGAAAAACTGTTTTTT. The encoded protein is CASSPGQGAEDATNEKLFF.

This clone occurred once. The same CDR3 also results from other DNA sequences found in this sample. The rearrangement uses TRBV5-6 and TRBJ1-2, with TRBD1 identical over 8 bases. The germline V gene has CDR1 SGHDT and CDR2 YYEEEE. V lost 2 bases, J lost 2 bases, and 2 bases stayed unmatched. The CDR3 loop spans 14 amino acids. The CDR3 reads CASSLGQGNYGYTF. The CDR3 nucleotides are TGTGCCAGCAGCTTAGGACAGGGCAACTATGGCTACACCTTC.

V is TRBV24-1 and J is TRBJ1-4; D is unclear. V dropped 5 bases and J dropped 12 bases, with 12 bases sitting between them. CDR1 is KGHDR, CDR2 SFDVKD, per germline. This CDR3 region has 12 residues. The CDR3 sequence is CATSGLEGELFF. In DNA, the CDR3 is TGTGCCACCAGTGGTCTTGAGGGCGAACTGTTTTTT.

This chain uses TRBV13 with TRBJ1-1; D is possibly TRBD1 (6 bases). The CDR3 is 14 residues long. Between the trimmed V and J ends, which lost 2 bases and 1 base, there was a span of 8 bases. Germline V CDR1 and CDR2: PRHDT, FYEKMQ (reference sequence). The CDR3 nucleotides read TGTGCCAGCAGCTTAACAGGGACGAACACTGAAGCTTTCTTT. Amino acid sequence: CASSLTGTNTEAFF. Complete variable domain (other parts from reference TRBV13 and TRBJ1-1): AAGVIQSPRHLIKEKRETATLKCYPIPRHDTVYWYQQGPGQDPQFLISFYEKMQSDKGSIPDRFSAQQFSDYHSELNMSSLELGDSALYFCASSLTGTNTEAFFGQGTRLTVV.

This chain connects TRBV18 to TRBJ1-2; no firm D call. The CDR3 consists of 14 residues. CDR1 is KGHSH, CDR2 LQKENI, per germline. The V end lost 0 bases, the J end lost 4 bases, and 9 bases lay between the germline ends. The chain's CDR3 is CASSPPGIVYGYTF. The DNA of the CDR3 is TGTGCCAGCTCACCACCTGGGATTGTCTATGGCTACACCTTC.

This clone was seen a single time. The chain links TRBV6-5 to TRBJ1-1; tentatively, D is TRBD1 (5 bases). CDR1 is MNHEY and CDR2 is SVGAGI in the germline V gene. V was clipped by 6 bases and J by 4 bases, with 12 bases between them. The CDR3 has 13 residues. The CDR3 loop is CASRNGGSTEAFF. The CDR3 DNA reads TGTGCCAGCAGAAACGGGGGTAGCACTGAAGCTTTCTTT.

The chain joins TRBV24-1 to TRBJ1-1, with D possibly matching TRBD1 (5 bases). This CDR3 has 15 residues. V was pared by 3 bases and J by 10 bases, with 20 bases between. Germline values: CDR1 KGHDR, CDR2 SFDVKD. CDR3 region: CATSDPRTPFRGAFF. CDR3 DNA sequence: TGTGCCACCAGTGATCCCCGGACACCTTTCCGGGGAGCTTTCTTT.

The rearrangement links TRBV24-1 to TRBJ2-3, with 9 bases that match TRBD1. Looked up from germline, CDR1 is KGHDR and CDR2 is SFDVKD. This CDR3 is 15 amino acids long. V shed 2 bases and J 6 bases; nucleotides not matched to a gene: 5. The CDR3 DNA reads TGTGCCACCAGTGATTATTCCGGGACAGGGGATACGCAGTATTTT. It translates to CATSDYSGTGDTQYF.

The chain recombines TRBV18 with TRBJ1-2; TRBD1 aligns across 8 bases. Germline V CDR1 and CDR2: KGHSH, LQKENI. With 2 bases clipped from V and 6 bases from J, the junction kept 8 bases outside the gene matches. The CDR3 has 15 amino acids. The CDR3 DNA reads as TGTGCCAGCTCACCAACTGTGGGACAGGATAATGGCTACACCTTC. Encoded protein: CASSPTVGQDNGYTF.

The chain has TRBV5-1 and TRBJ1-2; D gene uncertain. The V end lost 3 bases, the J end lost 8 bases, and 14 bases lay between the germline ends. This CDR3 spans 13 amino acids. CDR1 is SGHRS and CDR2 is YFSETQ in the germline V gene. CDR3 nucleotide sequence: TGCGCCAGCAGCTCCAACCGGGTAGAGGGCTACACCTTC. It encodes CASSSNRVEGYTF.

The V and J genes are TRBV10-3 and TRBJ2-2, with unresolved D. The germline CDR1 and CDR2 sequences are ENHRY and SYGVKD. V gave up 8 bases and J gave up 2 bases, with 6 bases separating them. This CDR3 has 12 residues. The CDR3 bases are TGTGCCATCGGATCAAACACCGGGGAGCTGTTTTTT. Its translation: CAIGSNTGELFF.

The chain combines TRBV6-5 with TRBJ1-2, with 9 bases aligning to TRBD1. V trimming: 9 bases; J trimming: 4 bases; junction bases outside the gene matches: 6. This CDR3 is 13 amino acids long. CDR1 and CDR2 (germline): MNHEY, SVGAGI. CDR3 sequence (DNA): TGTGCCAGTACAGGGGGCGCTGGCTATGGCTACACCTTC. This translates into CASTGGAGYGYTF.

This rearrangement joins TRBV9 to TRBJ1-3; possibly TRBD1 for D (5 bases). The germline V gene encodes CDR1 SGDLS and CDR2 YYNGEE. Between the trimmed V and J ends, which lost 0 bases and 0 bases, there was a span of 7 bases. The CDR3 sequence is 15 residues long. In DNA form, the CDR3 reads TGTGCCAGCAGCGTAGTAGGGGACTCTGGAAACACCATATATTTT. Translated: CASSVVGDSGNTIYF.

The CDR3 DNA reads TGCGCCAGCAGCTTGGATTTTGACACCGGGGAGCTGTTTTTT. Translation gives CASSLDFDTGELFF. The V and J genes are TRBV5-1 and TRBJ2-2; D is ambiguous. This CDR3 is 14 amino acids long. The ends were cut back, 0 bases at V and 3 bases at J, with 6 bases in the middle. Germline CDR1 and CDR2: SGHRS and YFSETQ.

Here the CDR3 reads CSANRNTEAFF. The CDR3 DNA reads TGCAGTGCTAACAGGAACACTGAAGCTTTCTTT. J is TRBJ1-1 and V is TRBV20-1; D uncertain. The CDR3 extends over 11 amino acids. V was trimmed by 4 bases and J by 1 base, leaving 4 bases between them. From germline, CDR1 is DFQATT and CDR2 SNEGSKA (reference sequence).

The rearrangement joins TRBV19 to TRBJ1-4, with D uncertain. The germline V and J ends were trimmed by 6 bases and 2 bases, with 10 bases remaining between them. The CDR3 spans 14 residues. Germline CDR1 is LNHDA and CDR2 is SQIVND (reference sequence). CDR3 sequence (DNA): TGTGCCAGTAGGCGGGGAAGCACTAATGAAAAACTGTTTTTT. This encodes CASRRGSTNEKLFF.

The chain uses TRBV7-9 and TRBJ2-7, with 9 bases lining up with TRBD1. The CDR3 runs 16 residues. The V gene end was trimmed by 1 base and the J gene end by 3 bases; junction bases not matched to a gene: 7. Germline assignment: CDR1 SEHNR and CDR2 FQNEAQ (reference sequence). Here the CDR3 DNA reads TGTGCCAGCAGCTTAGGGTGGGGACAGGGACGCTACGAGCAGTACTTC. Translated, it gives CASSLGWGQGRYEQYF.

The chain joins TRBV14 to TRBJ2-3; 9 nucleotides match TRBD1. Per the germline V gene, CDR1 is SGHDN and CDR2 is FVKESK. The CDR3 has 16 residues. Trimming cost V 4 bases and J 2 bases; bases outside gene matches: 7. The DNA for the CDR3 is TGTGCCAGCAGCCCCTGGACAGGGGTCTACACAGATACGCAGTATTTT. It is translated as CASSPWTGVYTDTQYF.

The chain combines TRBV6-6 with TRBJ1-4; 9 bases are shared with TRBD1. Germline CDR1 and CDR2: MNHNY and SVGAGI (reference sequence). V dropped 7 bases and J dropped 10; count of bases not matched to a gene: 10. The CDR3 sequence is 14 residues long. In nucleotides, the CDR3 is TGTGCCAGCACTGCCGGGACAGGGAGAGGAAAACTGTTTTTT. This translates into CASTAGTGRGKLFF.